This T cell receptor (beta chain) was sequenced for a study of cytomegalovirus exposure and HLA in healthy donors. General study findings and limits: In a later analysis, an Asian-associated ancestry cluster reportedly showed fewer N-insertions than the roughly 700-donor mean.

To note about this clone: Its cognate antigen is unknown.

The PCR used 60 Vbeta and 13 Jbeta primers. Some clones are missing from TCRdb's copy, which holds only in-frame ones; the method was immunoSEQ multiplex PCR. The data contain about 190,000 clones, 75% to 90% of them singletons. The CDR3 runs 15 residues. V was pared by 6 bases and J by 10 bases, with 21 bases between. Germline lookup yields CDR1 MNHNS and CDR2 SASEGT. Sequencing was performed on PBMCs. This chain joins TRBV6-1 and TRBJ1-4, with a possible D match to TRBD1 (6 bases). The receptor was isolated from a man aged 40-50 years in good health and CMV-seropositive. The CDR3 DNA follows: TGTGCCAGCAGCACTCGAACAGGGACGGAAAGAAAACTGTTTTTT. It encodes CASSTRTGTERKLFF.